These T cell receptor beta chains were read from a single sample in a study of T cell repertoires in cytomegalovirus infection. TCRdb independently ran MiXCR on the reads; one entry per CDR3 protein. The data contain under 200,000 distinct CDR3 sequences, roughly 9% of them singletons. Sequenced input: PBMCs. The source of these receptors is a human donor in good health (CMV status not recorded). Some clones in this sample may be carry-over from other donors' samples. CDR3s include the opening cysteine and the closing phenylalanine or tryptophan. D genes are given only for firm matches. For some rows the clone size is stated as once, few or many, or as a class when expanded; others skip it.

>TRBV7-2|TRBJ2-3|.|many
TGTGCCAGCAGCCCCCGCCGGAGTAGCACAGATACGCAGTATTTT
CASSPRRSSTDTQYF
>TRBV24-1|TRBJ2-7|TRBD1|many
TGTGCCACCACCGAGGGACAGGTACTACTCTACGAGCAGTACTTC
CATTEGQVLLYEQYF
>TRBV30|TRBJ1-1|.|few
TGTGTTGTAACACGGGGGCAGGGGAACACTGAAGCTTTCTTT
CVVTRGQGNTEAFF
>TRBV2|TRBJ2-6|.|.
TGTGTCAGCATCGAGTTTGCCAGCTCTGGGGCCAACGTCCTGACTTTC
CVSIEFASSGANVLTF
>TRBV6-2/TRBV6-3|TRBJ2-1|TRBD2|many
TGTGCCATTGAGCGGGAAAGCTCCTACAATGAGCAGTTCTTC
CAIERESSYNEQFF
>TRBV5-6|TRBJ2-2|.|few
TGTGCCAGCAGCCTCCCCGGACGGACCGGGGAGCTGTTTTTT
CASSLPGRTGELFF
>TRBV5-5|TRBJ1-2|.|.
TGTGCCAGCAGCCCGCCCCCCCCGGCGGGGATTTCTGATGGCTACACCTTC
CASSPPPPAGISDGYTF
>TRBV28|TRBJ1-1|.|few
TGTGCCAGCAGTTTTGGGAACCTGGGTGAGATGAACACTGAAGCTTTCTTT
CASSFGNLGEMNTEAFF
>TRBV20-1|TRBJ1-1|.|few
TGCAGTGCTAAGAGAAATGAAGGAGAAGCTTTCTTT
CSAKRNEGEAFF
>TRBV7-2|TRBJ2-1|.|many
TGTGCCAGCAGCTTATACGAGCGGAGCTACAATGAGCAGTTCTTC
CASSLYERSYNEQFF
>TRBV7-9|TRBJ1-4|TRBD1|few
TGTGCCAGCAGCCGGACAGGGTTAGGTGAAAAACTGTTTTTT
CASSRTGLGEKLFF
>TRBV7-2|TRBJ2-7|.|many
TGTGCCAGCAGCACCACCGGGACCGCCGCCCTAGAGCAGTACTTC
CASSTTGTAALEQYF
>TRBV30|TRBJ2-7|.|few
TGTGCCTGGGACCTCACGGGAGTAAGCTACGAGCAGTACTTC
CAWDLTGVSYEQYF
>TRBV7-2|TRBJ2-1|.|many
TGTGCCAGCAGCTTTGGCGTAAACAATGAGCAGTTCTTC
CASSFGVNNEQFF
>TRBV10-3|TRBJ2-7|.|.
TGTGCCATCAGGGGAGGACAGGACAGATCCTACGAGCAGTACTTC
CAIRGGQDRSYEQYF
>TRBV13|TRBJ2-4|.|.
TGTGCCAGCAGCTTAGGGTCGGGTGGCGCCAAAAACATTCAGTACTTC
CASSLGSGGAKNIQYF
>TRBV12-3/TRBV12-4|TRBJ2-7|TRBD2|.
TGTGCCAGCAGTTTACTAGCGGGGCCAACCGTAAGGGAGCAGTACTTC
CASSLLAGPTVREQYF
>TRBV7-9|TRBJ1-4|.|many
TGTGCCAGCGGGGACTCGGGGCTTACTAATGAAAAACTGTTTTTT
CASGDSGLTNEKLFF
>TRBV28|TRBJ2-3|.|many
TGTGCCAGCAGGGCTAGCACAGATACGCAGTATTTT
CASRASTDTQYF
>TRBV7-2|TRBJ1-2|TRBD1|many
TGTGCCAGCAGCTCTGGGACAGCTGGCTACACCTTC
CASSSGTAGYTF
>TRBV18|TRBJ1-5|.|many
TGTGCCAGCTCACCGACAGCTAATCAGCCCCAGCATTTT
CASSPTANQPQHF
>TRBV5-8|TRBJ1-5|.|.
TGTGCCAGCAGCTTGGCTGTCGTTGGTCAGCCCCAGCATTTT
CASSLAVVGQPQHF
>TRBV2|TRBJ2-1|TRBD2|.
TGTGCCACCAAGATCGGACTAGGCGGACTCTACAATGAGCAGTTCTTC
CATKIGLGGLYNEQFF
>TRBV28|TRBJ2-3|.|.
TGTGCCAGCAGGACTCGACCCCATCCGCAGTATTTT
CASRTRPHPQYF
>TRBV7-8|TRBJ1-2|.|many
TGTGCCAGCAGCTTAGAAACAGTCACGTGGGATGGCTACACCTTC
CASSLETVTWDGYTF
>TRBV20-1|TRBJ2-2|TRBD2|many
TGCAGTGCTAGAGATTTCGCGGGGGGGCCCGGGGAGCTGTTTTTT
CSARDFAGGPGELFF
>TRBV24-1|TRBJ2-1|TRBD2|few
TGTGCCACCAGTGATCCAACTAGCGGGACTCCTGAACAGTTCTTC
CATSDPTSGTPEQFF
>TRBV11-2|TRBJ2-3|TRBD2|many
TGTGCCAGCAGCCCAGGACTAGCGGGGGATACAGATACGCAGTATTTT
CASSPGLAGDTDTQYF